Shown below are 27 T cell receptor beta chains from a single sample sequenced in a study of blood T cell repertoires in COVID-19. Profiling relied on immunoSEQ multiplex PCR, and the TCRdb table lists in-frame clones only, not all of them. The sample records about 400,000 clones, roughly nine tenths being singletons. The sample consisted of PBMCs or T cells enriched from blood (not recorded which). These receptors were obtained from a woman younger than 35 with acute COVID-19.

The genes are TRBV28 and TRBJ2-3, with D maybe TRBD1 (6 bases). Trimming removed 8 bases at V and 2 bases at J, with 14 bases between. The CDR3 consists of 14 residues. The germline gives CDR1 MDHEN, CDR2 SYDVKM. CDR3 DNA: TGTGCCAGCCGAGGGGACACCTACACAGATACGCAGTATTTT. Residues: CASRGDTYTDTQYF.

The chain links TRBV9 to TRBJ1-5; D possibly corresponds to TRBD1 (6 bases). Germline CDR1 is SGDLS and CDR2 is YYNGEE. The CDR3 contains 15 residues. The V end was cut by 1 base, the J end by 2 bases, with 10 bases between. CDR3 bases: TGTGCCAGCAGCGTAACCGGGGGGCGCAATCAGCCCCAGCATTTT. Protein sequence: CASSVTGGRNQPQHF. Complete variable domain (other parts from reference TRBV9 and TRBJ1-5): DSGVTQTPKHLITATGQRVTLRCSPRSGDLSVYWYQQSLDQGLQFLIQYYNGEERAKGNILERFSAQQFPDLHSELNLSSLELGDSALYFCASSVTGGRNQPQHFGDGTRLSIL.

The CDR3: CTTSSSQGNYGYTF. The CDR3 DNA sequence: TGCACTACTTCATCATCCCAGGGGAACTATGGCTACACCTTC. The chain joins TRBV29-1 to TRBJ1-2; TRBD1 is a possible D gene (6 bases). The CDR3 totals 14 residues. The germline CDR1 and CDR2 sequences are SQVTM and ANQGSEA. The full variable domain, with the rest looked up from reference TRBV29-1 and TRBJ1-2, is SAVISQKPSRDICQRGTSLTIQCQVDSQVTMMFWYRQQPGQSLTLIATANQGSEATYESGFVIDKFPISRPNLTFSTLTVSNMSPEDSSIYLCTTSSSQGNYGYTFGSGTRLTVV.

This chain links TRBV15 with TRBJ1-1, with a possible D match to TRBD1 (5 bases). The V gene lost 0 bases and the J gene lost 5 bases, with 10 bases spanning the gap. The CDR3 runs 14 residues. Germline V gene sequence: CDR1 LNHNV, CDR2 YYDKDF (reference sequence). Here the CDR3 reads CATSRDQGRTEAFF. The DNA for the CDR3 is TGTGCCACCAGCAGAGATCAGGGTCGAACTGAAGCTTTCTTT.

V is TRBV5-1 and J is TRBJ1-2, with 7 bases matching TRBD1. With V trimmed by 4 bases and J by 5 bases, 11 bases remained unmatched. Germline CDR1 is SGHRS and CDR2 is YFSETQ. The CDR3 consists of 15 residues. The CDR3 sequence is CASSQIGQVPYGYTF. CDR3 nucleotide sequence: TGCGCCAGCAGCCAAATCGGACAGGTTCCTTATGGCTACACCTTC.

The CDR3 loop is CASSLESPYEQYF. The CDR3 nucleotides are TGTGCCAGCAGCTTGGAGTCCCCCTACGAGCAGTACTTC. This chain uses TRBV7-8 with TRBJ2-7; D ambiguous. Germline CDR1 and CDR2: SGHVS and FQNEAQ. This CDR3 spans 13 amino acids. The V gene lost 3 bases and the J gene lost 2 bases, with 8 bases spanning the gap.

CDR3: CASRPGTSGRVGDADTQYF. The DNA of the CDR3 is TGCGCCAGCAGGCCCGGGACTAGCGGGAGAGTGGGGGACGCAGATACGCAGTATTTT. The J gene is TRBJ2-3, the V gene TRBV4-1, with 14 nucleotides matching TRBD2. Trimming cost V 6 bases and J 4 bases; bases outside gene matches: 15. This CDR3 is 19 amino acids long. The germline V gene encodes CDR1 MGHRA and CDR2 YSYEKL.

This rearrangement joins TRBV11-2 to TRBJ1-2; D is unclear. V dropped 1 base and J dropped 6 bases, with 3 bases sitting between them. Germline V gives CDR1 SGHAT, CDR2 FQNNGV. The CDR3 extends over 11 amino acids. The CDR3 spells CASSLANGYTF. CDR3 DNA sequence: TGTGCCAGCAGCTTAGCTAATGGCTACACCTTC. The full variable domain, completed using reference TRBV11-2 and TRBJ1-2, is EAGVAQSPRYKIIEKRQSVAFWCNPISGHATLYWYQQILGQGPKLLIQFQNNGVVDDSQLPKDRFSAERLKGVDSTLKIQPAKLEDSAVYLCASSLANGYTFGSGTRLTVV.

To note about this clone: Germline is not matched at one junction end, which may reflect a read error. The DNA for the CDR3 is TGTGCCAGCAGCCGGACAGACCCTGAGGCTTTCTTT. It encodes CASSRTDPEAFF. The chain employs TRBV7-9 and TRBJ1-1, with D perhaps TRBD1 (6 bases). The CDR3 spans 12 residues. The V gene's germline CDR1 is SEHNR and CDR2 FQNEAQ (reference sequence).

This CDR3 reads CASSLSRDSPGYTF. The DNA of the CDR3 is TGCGCCAGCAGCTTGAGCCGGGACAGCCCTGGCTACACCTTC. J is TRBJ1-2 and V is TRBV5-1; 7 bases agree with TRBD1. CDR1 and CDR2 from the germline V gene are SGHRS and YFSETQ. V shed 1 base, J shed 7 bases, and the junction held 7 bases outside the gene matches. This CDR3 region has 14 residues.

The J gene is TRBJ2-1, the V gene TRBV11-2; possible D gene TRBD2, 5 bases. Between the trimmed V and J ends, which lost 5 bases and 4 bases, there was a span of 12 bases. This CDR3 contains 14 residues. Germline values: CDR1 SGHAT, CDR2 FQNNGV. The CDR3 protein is CASSPRTGYNEQFF. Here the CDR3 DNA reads TGTGCCAGCAGCCCAAGGACGGGATACAATGAGCAGTTCTTC.

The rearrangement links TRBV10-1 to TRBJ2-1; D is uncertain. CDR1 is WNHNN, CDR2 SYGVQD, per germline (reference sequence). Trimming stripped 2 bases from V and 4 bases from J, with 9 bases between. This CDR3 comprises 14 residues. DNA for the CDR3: TGCGCCAGCAGTGAGGGTGACAAGTACAATGAGCAGTTCTTC. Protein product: CASSEGDKYNEQFF.

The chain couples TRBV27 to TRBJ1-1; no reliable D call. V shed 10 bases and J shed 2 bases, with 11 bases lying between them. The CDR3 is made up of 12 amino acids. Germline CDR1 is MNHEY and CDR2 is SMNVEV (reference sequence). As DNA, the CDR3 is TGTGCCACTATCGGGATTAACACTGAAGCTTTCTTT. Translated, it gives CATIGINTEAFF.

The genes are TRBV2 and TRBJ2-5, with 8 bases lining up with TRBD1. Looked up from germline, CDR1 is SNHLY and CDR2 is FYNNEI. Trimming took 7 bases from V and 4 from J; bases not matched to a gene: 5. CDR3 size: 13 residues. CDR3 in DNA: TGTGCCAGCACAGGGGGCCTGAGAGAGACCCAGTACTTC. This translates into CASTGGLRETQYF.

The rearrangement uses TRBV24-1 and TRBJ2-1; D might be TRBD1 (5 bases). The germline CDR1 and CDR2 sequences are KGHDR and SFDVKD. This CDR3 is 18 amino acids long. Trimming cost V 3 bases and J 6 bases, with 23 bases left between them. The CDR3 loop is CATSDPNPDSSDLNEQFF. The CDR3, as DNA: TGTGCCACCAGTGATCCTAATCCTGACAGCAGTGACCTCAATGAGCAGTTCTTC.

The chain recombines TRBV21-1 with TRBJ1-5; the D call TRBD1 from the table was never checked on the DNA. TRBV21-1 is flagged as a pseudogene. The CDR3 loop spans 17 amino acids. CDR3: CASSKGSGARGNQPQHF. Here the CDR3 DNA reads TGTGCCAGCAGCAAAGGTTCAGGGGCGCGAGGCAATCAGCCCCAGCATTTT.

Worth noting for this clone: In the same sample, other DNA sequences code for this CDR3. As DNA, the CDR3 is TGTGCCAGTAGTATAGATCGGAGCTCTGGAAACACCATATATTTT. Its translation is CASSIDRSSGNTIYF. The chain recombines TRBV19 with TRBJ1-3; D remains ambiguous. Germline loops: CDR1 LNHDA, CDR2 SQIVND (reference sequence). The CDR3 extends over 15 amino acids. The ends were cut back, 0 bases at V and 0 bases at J, with 6 bases in the middle. The whole variable domain, filled in from reference TRBV19 and TRBJ1-3, reads DGGITQSPKYLFRKEGQNVTLSCEQNLNHDAMYWYRQDPGQGLRLIYYSQIVNDFQKGDIAEGYSVSREKKESFPLTVTSAQKNPTAFYLCASSIDRSSGNTIYFGEGSWLTVV.

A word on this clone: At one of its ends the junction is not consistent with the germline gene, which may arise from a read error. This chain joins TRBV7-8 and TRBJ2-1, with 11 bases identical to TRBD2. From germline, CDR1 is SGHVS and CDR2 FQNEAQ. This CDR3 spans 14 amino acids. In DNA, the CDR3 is TGTGCCAGCAGCGTAGCGGGAGGGCGTGATGAGCAGTTCTTC. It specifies CASSVAGGRDEQFF.

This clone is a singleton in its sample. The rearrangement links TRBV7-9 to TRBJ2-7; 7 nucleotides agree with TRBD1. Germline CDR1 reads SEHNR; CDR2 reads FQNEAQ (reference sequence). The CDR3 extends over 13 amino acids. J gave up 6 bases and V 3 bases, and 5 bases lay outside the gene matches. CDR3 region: CASSFRDRFEQYF. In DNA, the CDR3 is TGTGCCAGCAGCTTCCGGGACAGATTCGAGCAGTACTTC.

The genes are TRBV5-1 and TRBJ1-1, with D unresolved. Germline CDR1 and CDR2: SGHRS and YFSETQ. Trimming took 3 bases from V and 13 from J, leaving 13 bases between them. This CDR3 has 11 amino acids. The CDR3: CASSSEGLDFF. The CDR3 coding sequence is TGCGCCAGCAGCTCCGAGGGATTGGATTTCTTT.

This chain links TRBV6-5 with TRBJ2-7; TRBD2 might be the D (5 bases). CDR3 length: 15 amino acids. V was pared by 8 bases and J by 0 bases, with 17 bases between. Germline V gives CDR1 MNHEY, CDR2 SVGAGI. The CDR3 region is CASLISVGVSYEQYF. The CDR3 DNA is TGTGCCAGCCTCATTAGCGTCGGGGTCTCCTACGAGCAGTACTTC.

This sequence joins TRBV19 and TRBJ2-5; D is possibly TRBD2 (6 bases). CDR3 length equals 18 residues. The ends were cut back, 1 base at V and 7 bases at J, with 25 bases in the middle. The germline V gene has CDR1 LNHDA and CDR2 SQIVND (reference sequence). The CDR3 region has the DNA TGTGCCAGTAGTATAGTAGTTCGGGGAGGTGGCAAGAGAGGGACCCAGTACTTC. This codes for CASSIVVRGGGKRGTQYF.

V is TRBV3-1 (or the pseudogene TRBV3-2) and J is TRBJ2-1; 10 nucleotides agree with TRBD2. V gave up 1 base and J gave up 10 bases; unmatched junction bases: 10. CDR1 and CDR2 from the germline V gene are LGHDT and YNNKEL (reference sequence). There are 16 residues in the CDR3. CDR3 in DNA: TGTGCCAGCAGCCAAGCAGGGGCTAGCGGGGGTGGGGAGCAGTTCTTC. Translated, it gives CASSQAGASGGGEQFF.

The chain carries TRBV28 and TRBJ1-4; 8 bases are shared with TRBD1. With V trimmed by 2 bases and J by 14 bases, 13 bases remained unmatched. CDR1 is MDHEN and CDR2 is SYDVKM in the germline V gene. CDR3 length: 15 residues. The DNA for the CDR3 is TGTGCCAGCAGTTTAATCTACAGGGGGGAAAAAGGTCTGTTTTTT. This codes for CASSLIYRGEKGLFF.

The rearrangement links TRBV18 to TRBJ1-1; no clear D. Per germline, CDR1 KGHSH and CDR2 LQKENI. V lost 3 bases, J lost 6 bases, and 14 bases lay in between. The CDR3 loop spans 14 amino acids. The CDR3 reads CASSPTTVSPEAFF. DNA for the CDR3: TGTGCCAGCTCACCTACCACGGTCTCCCCTGAAGCTTTCTTT.

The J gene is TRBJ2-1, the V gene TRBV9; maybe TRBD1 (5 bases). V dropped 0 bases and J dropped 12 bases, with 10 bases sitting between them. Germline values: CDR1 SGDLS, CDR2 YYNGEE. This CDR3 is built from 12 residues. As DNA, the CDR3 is TGTGCCAGCAGCGTAGAGGGGCCGGGGCAGTTCTTC. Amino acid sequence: CASSVEGPGQFF.

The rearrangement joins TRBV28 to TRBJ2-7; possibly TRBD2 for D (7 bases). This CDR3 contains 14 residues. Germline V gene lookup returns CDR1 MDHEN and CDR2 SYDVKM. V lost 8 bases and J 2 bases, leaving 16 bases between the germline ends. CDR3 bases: TGTGCCAGCTGGGGGGGGCGGGGAGCCTACGAGCAGTACTTC. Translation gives CASWGGRGAYEQYF.